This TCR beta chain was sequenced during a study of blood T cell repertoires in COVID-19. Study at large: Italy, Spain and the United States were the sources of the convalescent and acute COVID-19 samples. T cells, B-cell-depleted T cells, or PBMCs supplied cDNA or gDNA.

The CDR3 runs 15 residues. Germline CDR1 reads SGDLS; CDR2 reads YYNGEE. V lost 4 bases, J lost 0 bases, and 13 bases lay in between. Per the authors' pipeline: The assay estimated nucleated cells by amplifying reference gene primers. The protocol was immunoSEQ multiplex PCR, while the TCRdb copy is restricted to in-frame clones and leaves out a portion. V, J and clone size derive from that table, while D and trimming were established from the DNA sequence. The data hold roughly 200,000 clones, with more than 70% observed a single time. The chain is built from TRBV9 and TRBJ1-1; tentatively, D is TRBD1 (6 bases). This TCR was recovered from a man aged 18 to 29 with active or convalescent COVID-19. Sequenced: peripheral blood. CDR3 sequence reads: CASSPRGNLNTEAFF. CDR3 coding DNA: TGTGCCAGCAGCCCAAGGGGGAATCTGAACACTGAAGCTTTCTTT.